The TCR beta chain described here comes from a study of early T cells in non-severe SARS-CoV-2 infection. This clonotype was recorded at least ten times. Trimming cost V 0 bases and J 3 bases, with 6 bases left between them. The CDR3 has 12 residues. Germline V gene data show CDR1 as DFQATT and CDR2 as SNEGSKA (reference sequence). Unique molecular identifiers tagged individual cDNA molecules. TCRdb used MiXCR to reprocess the 5' RACE reads, holding one entry per CDR3 protein. Of tens of thousands of distinct CDR3 sequences listed, 12% are singletons. This sequence joins TRBV20-1 and TRBJ2-7, with D unclear. This TCR derives from an adult who was a healthcare worker with PCR-confirmed SARS-CoV-2 infection or an uninfected control (not recorded which). The sample was whole blood. The DNA of the CDR3 is TGCAGTGCTAGAGATGCCAGCTACGAGCAGTACTTC. Residues: CSARDASYEQYF.